This entry lists 3 T cell receptor beta chains sequenced from one sample in a study of CD8 T cells in ankylosing spondylitis. Study-wide results and caveats: Roughly eight highly homologous variants formed a TCR beta motif that appeared characteristic of ankylosing spondylitis blood.

TCRdb reprocessed the 5' RACE reads with MiXCR, giving one entry per CDR3 protein. The sample includes around 91,000 distinct CDR3 sequences, roughly 9% of them seen just once. No antigen has been assigned to these receptors. Sequenced material: blood, either unsorted or a sorted T cell fraction (not recorded which). The receptor set was obtained from a male donor with ankylosing spondylitis.

This clonotype was seen at least ten times. The chain recombines TRBV12-3 or TRBV12-4 with TRBJ2-1, with TRBD2 identical over 10 bases. The J segment lost 4 bases and the V segment lost 1 base, leaving 10 bases of the junction unmatched. The CDR3 contains 18 residues. Here the CDR3 reads CASSLVVKGLAIYNEQFF. The CDR3 coding sequence is TGTGCCAGCAGTTTAGTTGTTAAGGGACTAGCGATATACAATGAGCAGTTCTTC.

The chain combines TRBV11-2 with TRBJ1-2; perhaps TRBD1 as D (5 bases). V shed 7 bases and J shed 8 bases, with 20 bases lying between them. The CDR3 loop spans 14 amino acids. Per the germline V gene, CDR1 is SGHAT and CDR2 is FQNNGV. In nucleotides, the CDR3 is TGTGCCAGCACCTTCGACAGTCCGGGAGGCGGCTACACCTTC. Translation gives CASTFDSPGGGYTF.

About this clonotype itself: It may be a read error: a sequence one base away is much more abundant. The chain combines TRBV7-9 with TRBJ2-7; D perhaps matches TRBD1 (6 bases). The CDR3 is 15 residues long. Germline CDR1 and CDR2: SEHNR and FQNEAQ (reference sequence). CDR3 loop: CASSSSDSRTYEQNF. The CDR3 bases are TGTGCCAGCAGCTCGTCGGACAGCCGAACCTACGAGCAGAACTTC.